One sample yielded the 32 T cell receptor beta chains listed below, sequenced in a study of T-cell memory formation after mild COVID-19. TCRdb analysed the 5' RACE reads with MiXCR anew, one entry per CDR3 protein. The data show about 610,000 distinct CDR3 sequences, roughly 17% seen once. Sequencing was done on a sample of PBMCs or a T cell subset sorted from them (not recorded which). Source of these receptors: an adult woman who had mild COVID-19 (a few samples of this study predate the infection). Cell type and time point are not known.

This chain connects TRBV5-6 to TRBJ2-5, with 14 nucleotides matching TRBD2. The junction had 11 bases not matched to a gene; V was cut back by 6 bases and J by 7 bases. The CDR3 covers 16 residues. Looked up from germline, CDR1 is SGHDT and CDR2 is YYEEEE. Here the CDR3 reads CASNRLAGGYSVTQYF. The CDR3 DNA reads TGTGCCAGCAACCGACTAGCGGGGGGGTACTCAGTGACCCAGTACTTC.

The gene calls are TRBV18 and TRBJ2-6, with 10 positions matching TRBD1. The CDR3 is made up of 20 amino acids. V shed 3 bases, J shed 1 base, and the junction held 12 bases outside the gene matches. In germline, CDR1 is KGHSH, CDR2 LQKENI. CDR3: CASSPFIPGQGTSGANVLTF. CDR3 bases: TGTGCCAGCTCACCCTTCATACCGGGACAGGGGACTTCTGGGGCCAACGTCCTGACTTTC. Full variable domain (rest looked up from reference TRBV18 and TRBJ2-6): NAGVMQNPRHLVRRRGQEARLRCSPMKGHSHVYWYRQLPEEGLKFMVYLQKENIIDESGMPKERFSAEFPKEGPSILRIQQVVRGDSAAYFCASSPFIPGQGTSGANVLTFGAGSRLTVL.

J is TRBJ2-1 and V is TRBV7-2; D ambiguous. V gave up 2 bases and J gave up 10 bases, with 9 bases separating them. The CDR3 is 12 residues long. Germline lookup yields CDR1 SGHTA and CDR2 FQGNSA. CDR3 sequence: CASSLTRAEQFF. CDR3 nucleotide sequence: TGTGCCAGCAGCTTAACGCGAGCGGAGCAGTTCTTC.

CDR3 sequence reads: CASSPRSRGRNTEAFF. CDR3 sequence (DNA): TGTGCCAGCAGCCCACGGAGCAGGGGGCGGAACACTGAAGCTTTCTTT. J is TRBJ1-1 and V is TRBV7-6; 8 positions match TRBD1. Trimming removed 5 bases from V and 1 base from J; junction bases left unmatched: 9. The CDR3 is made up of 16 amino acids. The V gene's germline CDR1 is SGHVS and CDR2 FNYEAQ.

This clonotype was counted between two and nine times. V is TRBV28 and J is TRBJ2-2; TRBD1 aligns across 9 bases. This CDR3 contains 14 residues. The V and J ends lost 6 bases and 4 bases, in that order; junction bases with no gene match: 3. The germline gives CDR1 MDHEN, CDR2 SYDVKM. CDR3 bases: TGTGCCAGCAGGCTACAGGGGGCCACCGGGGAGCTGTTTTTT. It codes for CASRLQGATGELFF.

The V call is TRBV2, the J call TRBJ1-2; D call uncertain. The V end lost 2 bases, the J end lost 4 bases, and 8 bases lay between the germline ends. The CDR3 runs to 13 residues. CDR1 SNHLY and CDR2 FYNNEI come from the germline V gene. Here the CDR3 DNA reads TGTGCCAGCAGTGAAAAGGGCTTCTATGGCTACACCTTC. It encodes CASSEKGFYGYTF.

The chain is built from TRBV10-2 and TRBJ2-1; no reliable D call. Trimming pared 0 bases from V and 1 base from J, leaving 10 bases between. CDR1 is WSHSY, CDR2 SAAADI, per germline. CDR3 length: 16 residues. In nucleotides, the CDR3 is TGCGCCAGCAGTGAGTCGAGAGGTATATCCTACAATGAGCAGTTCTTC. It codes for CASSESRGISYNEQFF.

This clonotype was seen only a few times. The J gene is TRBJ1-1, the V gene TRBV3-1, with D uncertain. In germline, CDR1 is LGHDT, CDR2 YNNKEL (reference sequence). Trimming removed 1 base at V and 4 bases at J, with 7 bases between. CDR3 length equals 13 residues. Here the CDR3 reads CASSQARVTEAFF. The CDR3 coding sequence is TGTGCCAGCAGCCAAGCGAGGGTCACTGAAGCTTTCTTT.

This clonotype has a handful of counts. The chain recombines TRBV5-1 with TRBJ2-1, with 8 nucleotides matching TRBD1. With 0 bases clipped from V and 4 bases from J, the junction kept 3 bases outside the gene matches. This CDR3 is built from 15 residues. CDR1 and CDR2 from the germline V gene are SGHRS and YFSETQ. CDR3 residues: CASSLEQGGYNEQFF. In DNA, the CDR3 is TGCGCCAGCAGCTTGGAACAGGGGGGATACAATGAGCAGTTCTTC.

V usage is TRBV7-9 and J usage is TRBJ2-5; D unresolved. Germline CDR1 is SEHNR and CDR2 is FQNEAQ (reference sequence). The CDR3 spans 13 residues. V gave up 4 bases and J gave up 5 bases, with 11 bases separating them. The CDR3: CASSSWISETQYF. The CDR3, as DNA: TGTGCCAGCAGCTCCTGGATAAGCGAGACCCAGTACTTC.

This clonotype was seen more than once but under ten times. V and J are TRBV5-5 and TRBJ1-1; maybe TRBD1 (5 bases). The germline V gene has CDR1 SGHKS and CDR2 YYEKEE (reference sequence). V was pared by 4 bases and J by 3 bases, with 13 bases between. The CDR3 contains 14 residues. In DNA, the CDR3 is TGTGCCAGCAGCACCCGACAGCAGTACACTGAAGCTTTCTTT. Amino acids: CASSTRQQYTEAFF.

This clonotype was counted between two and nine times. The chain is built from TRBV7-2 and TRBJ2-5; no firm D call. This CDR3 region has 13 residues. The V gene lost 0 bases and the J gene lost 2 bases, with 4 bases spanning the gap. From germline, CDR1 is SGHTA and CDR2 FQGNSA. The CDR3 DNA reads as TGTGCCAGCAGCTTAGCCTGGCAAGAGACCCAGTACTTC. Residues: CASSLAWQETQYF.

This sequence joins TRBV24-1 and TRBJ1-4; D is unclear. CDR3 size: 15 residues. Looked up from germline, CDR1 is KGHDR and CDR2 is SFDVKD. V lost 3 bases and J lost 8, with 15 bases in between. CDR3 in DNA: TGTGCCACCAGTGATAAGTCAGTCTCTGGGGAAAAACTGTTTTTT. It translates to CATSDKSVSGEKLFF.

In its sample, this clonotype was seen a few times. The V gene is TRBV5-1, the J gene TRBJ2-2; D gene uncertain. V shed 2 bases and J shed 4 bases, with 12 bases lying between them. The CDR3 extends over 15 amino acids. Germline V gene data show CDR1 as SGHRS and CDR2 as YFSETQ. This chain's CDR3 is CASSFTATGTGELFF. As DNA, the CDR3 is TGCGCCAGCAGCTTCACCGCGACTGGCACCGGGGAGCTGTTTTTT. The variable domain in full, with the rest retrieved from reference TRBV5-1 and TRBJ2-2, is KAGVTQTPRYLIKTRGQQVTLSCSPISGHRSVSWYQQTPGQGLQFLFEYFSETQRNKGNFPGRFSGRQFSNSRSEMNVSTLELGDSALYLCASSFTATGTGELFFGEGSRLTVL.

The chain is built from TRBV5-6 and TRBJ1-5, with 11 bases matching TRBD1. Unmatched junction bases numbered 3, after V lost 1 base and J lost 6 bases. Germline CDR1 and CDR2: SGHDT and YYEEEE. CDR3 length equals 15 residues. The CDR3 sequence is CASSLWTGGGQPQHF. CDR3 nucleotide sequence: TGTGCCAGCAGCTTGTGGACAGGGGGCGGTCAGCCCCAGCATTTT.

The rearrangement links TRBV3-1 to TRBJ2-7; tentatively, D is TRBD1 (6 bases). Trimming stripped 1 base from V and 2 bases from J, with 12 bases between. In germline, CDR1 is LGHDT, CDR2 YNNKEL (reference sequence). The CDR3 has 15 amino acids. The chain's CDR3 is CASSQALQGAYEQYF. The CDR3 nucleotides are TGTGCCAGCAGCCAAGCCTTACAGGGCGCCTACGAGCAGTACTTC.

This chain links TRBV18 with TRBJ1-2; 8 positions match TRBD1. CDR3 length: 15 amino acids. Looked up from germline, CDR1 is KGHSH and CDR2 is LQKENI. Germline trimming cut 3 bases from V and 6 bases from J; bases unmatched to any gene: 9. CDR3 coding DNA: TGTGCCAGCTCACCCTCGGACAGGGCTGGCCATGGCTACACCTTC. It is translated as CASSPSDRAGHGYTF.

This clonotype showed up just a few times. The DNA of the CDR3 is TGTGCCAGCAGTTTAGGGGGGGGCGCGGTACAGCCCCAGCATTTT. It translates to CASSLGGGAVQPQHF. This chain links TRBV12-3 or TRBV12-4 with TRBJ1-5, with a weak D call TRBD1 (6 bases). Trimming removed 1 base from V and 7 bases from J, with 14 bases in between. CDR3 length: 15 residues.

The rearrangement joins TRBV6-2 or TRBV6-3 to TRBJ1-2; TRBD1 is a possible D gene (6 bases). This CDR3 has 16 residues. Germline loops: CDR1 MNHEY, CDR2 SVGEGT. V lost 4 bases and J 3 bases, leaving 18 bases between the germline ends. The CDR3 reads CASSSRPGDGDYGYTF. DNA for the CDR3: TGTGCCAGCAGTTCGCGGCCAGGGGATGGGGACTATGGCTACACCTTC.

This clonotype was detected many times. The genes are TRBV5-1 and TRBJ2-2; D is uncertain. Germline lookup yields CDR1 SGHRS and CDR2 YFSETQ. The V end was cut by 4 bases, the J end by 1 base, with 11 bases between. CDR3 length: 15 amino acids. The CDR3 nucleotides read TGCGCCAGCAGCCTCCGCGGCGGGAACACCGGGGAGCTGTTTTTT. This encodes CASSLRGGNTGELFF.

The chain uses TRBV5-6 and TRBJ1-5; tentative D call: TRBD1 (5 bases). Deletions cut 0 bases from V and 2 bases from J, with 21 bases between. The CDR3 runs to 19 residues. The germline gives CDR1 SGHDT, CDR2 YYEEEE. The CDR3 DNA reads as TGTGCCAGCAGCTTGGCCGGACTGGTCTCACCCAGGGGCAATCAGCCCCAGCATTTT. It specifies CASSLAGLVSPRGNQPQHF.

This clonotype came up many times. The rearrangement uses TRBV7-2 and TRBJ2-1; a weak D match, TRBD1 (5 bases). The germline gives CDR1 SGHTA, CDR2 FQGNSA. The CDR3 has 13 residues. The V gene lost 0 bases and the J gene lost 5 bases, with 5 bases spanning the gap. CDR3 DNA sequence: TGTGCCAGCAGCTTAGCGGGGCACAATGAGCAGTTCTTC. Residues: CASSLAGHNEQFF. The entire variable domain, with the rest obtained from reference TRBV7-2 and TRBJ2-1, is as follows: GAGVSQSPSNKVTEKGKDVELRCDPISGHTALYWYRQSLGQGLEFLIYFQGNSAPDKSGLPSDRFSAERTGGSVSTLTIQRTQQEDSAVYLCASSLAGHNEQFFGPGTRLTVL.

CDR3 protein: CASSSSQGFSTIYF. CDR3 bases: TGTGCCAGTTCTTCGTCCCAGGGGTTCAGCACCATATATTTT. The gene calls are TRBV19 and TRBJ1-3; perhaps TRBD1 as D (6 bases). V was shortened by 8 bases and J by 9 bases, with 20 bases between the two germline ends. CDR3 length: 14 residues. Germline lookup yields CDR1 LNHDA and CDR2 SQIVND (reference sequence). Variable domain in full (rest from reference TRBV19 and TRBJ1-3): DGGITQSPKYLFRKEGQNVTLSCEQNLNHDAMYWYRQDPGQGLRLIYYSQIVNDFQKGDIAEGYSVSREKKESFPLTVTSAQKNPTAFYLCASSSSQGFSTIYFGEGSWLTVV.

The sample holds a few counts of this clonotype. The rearrangement uses TRBV29-1 and TRBJ2-1, with 10 bases fitting TRBD1. Unmatched junction bases numbered 16, after V lost 7 bases and J lost 7 bases. This CDR3 region has 16 residues. The germline gives CDR1 SQVTM, CDR2 ANQGSEA. The chain's CDR3 is CSAVRPWTGGQNEQFF. The CDR3 nucleotides are TGCAGCGCCGTCAGGCCCTGGACAGGGGGTCAGAATGAGCAGTTCTTC.

The V and J genes are TRBV9 and TRBJ1-2, with 9 bases matching TRBD1. CDR3 length equals 13 residues. The trim removed 3 bases at V and 4 bases at J, leaving 1 base unmatched. Germline V gives CDR1 SGDLS, CDR2 YYNGEE. In DNA, the CDR3 is TGTGCCAGCAGCGCACAGGGGGCCTATGGCTACACCTTC. Translated, it gives CASSAQGAYGYTF.

The chain links TRBV18 to TRBJ2-7; 8 nucleotides agree with TRBD1. Germline trimming cut 6 bases from V and 2 bases from J; bases unmatched to any gene: 21. Looked up from germline, CDR1 is KGHSH and CDR2 is LQKENI. The CDR3 is 19 residues long. The CDR3 DNA sequence: TGTGCCAGCTCTCAACGGACAGGGATCCATCTCATGGCAGCCTACGAGCAGTACTTC. It codes for CASSQRTGIHLMAAYEQYF.

This chain connects TRBV12-3 or TRBV12-4 to TRBJ2-1; 8 bases align to TRBD1. This CDR3 is 15 amino acids long. V lost 2 bases and J lost 7; bases outside the gene matches: 7. This CDR3 reads CASSLRDRIINEQFF. The CDR3 nucleotides read TGTGCCAGCAGTTTACGGGACAGGATCATAAATGAGCAGTTCTTC.

The chain has TRBV9 and TRBJ2-1; D may be TRBD2 (6 bases). This CDR3 comprises 16 residues. The V end lost 0 bases, the J end lost 5 bases, and 15 bases lay between the germline ends. CDR1 is SGDLS, CDR2 YYNGEE, per germline. The CDR3 sequence is CASSVDGTSPNNEQFF. The CDR3 bases are TGTGCCAGCAGCGTAGACGGTACTAGCCCCAACAATGAGCAGTTCTTC.

This clonotype showed up many times. The chain links TRBV7-3 to TRBJ2-7; no definite D call. The CDR3 loop spans 15 amino acids. The V end was cut by 5 bases, the J end by 5 bases, with 19 bases between. Germline loops: CDR1 SGHTA, CDR2 FQGTGA. CDR3 nucleotide sequence: TGTGCCAGCAGCCAGGCCCTAGGATACGCTCACGAGCAGTACTTC. It yields the protein CASSQALGYAHEQYF. Based on the CDR3 plus reference TRBV7-3 and TRBJ2-7, the full variable domain is GAGVSQTPSNKVTEKGKYVELRCDPISGHTALYWYRQSLGQGPEFLIYFQGTGAADDSGLPNDRFFAVRPEGSVSTLKIQRTERGDSAVYLCASSQALGYAHEQYFGPGTRLTVT.

This clonotype occurred a few times. The chain couples TRBV7-9 to TRBJ2-2; 9 nucleotides line up with TRBD1. With 3 bases clipped from V and 7 bases from J, the junction kept 12 bases outside the gene matches. CDR3 size: 17 residues. Germline assignment: CDR1 SEHNR and CDR2 FQNEAQ (reference sequence). The chain's CDR3 is CASSFPGTGLKDGELFF. The CDR3 DNA reads TGTGCCAGCAGCTTTCCCGGGACAGGGCTAAAGGACGGGGAGCTGTTTTTT.

This clonotype was detected only a few times. This chain connects TRBV4-3 to TRBJ2-1; 10 positions agree with TRBD2. Trimming at V came to 0 bases and at J to 2 bases, leaving 7 bases not matched to a gene. Germline V CDR1 and CDR2: LGHNA, YSLEER. There are 18 residues in the CDR3. CDR3 coding DNA: TGCGCCAGCAGCCAAGAAGGGCTAGCGGGAGCGCCCTACAATGAGCAGTTCTTC. Translating it yields CASSQEGLAGAPYNEQFF.

This clonotype was seen at least ten times. This chain joins TRBV20-1 and TRBJ1-1; maybe TRBD1 (5 bases). Germline CDR1 and CDR2: DFQATT and SNEGSKA (reference sequence). The CDR3 has 13 residues. The V gene lost 1 base and the J gene lost 0 bases, with 6 bases spanning the gap. CDR3 protein: CSARGGLNTEAFF. In nucleotides, the CDR3 is TGCAGTGCTAGAGGGGGGTTGAACACTGAAGCTTTCTTT.